This T cell receptor (beta chain) was captured by sequencing in a study of beta chain features in type 1 diabetes. This clone appeared a few times. As yet, its antigen is unknown. This CDR3 is 12 amino acids long. V lost 4 bases to trimming and J lost 5 bases, with 11 bases between them. Per germline, CDR1 GTSNPN and CDR2 SVGIG (reference sequence). General study points: It was among patients, rather than healthy donors, that naive, central memory and Treg TCRB repertoires appeared more similar. At VDJ recombination sites, type 1 diabetes patients had fewer insertions and more deleted nucleotides. A moderate, significant TCRB CDR3 shortening appeared in type 1 diabetes across four CD4+ subsets. Patients and controls would share equally any PCR tilt toward shorter templates.

The isolated RNA, all of it, was reverse transcribed, so expressed TCRB transcripts were what got sequenced. An average of roughly 4 million reads was obtained for naive, central memory and regulatory T cell samples. TCRdb's table, derived via immunoSEQ multiplex PCR, lists solely in-frame clones and lacks some. The sample shows about 710,000 clones, 11% to 15% of them seen only once. The TCR originated in a man between 18 and 29 years old with type 1 diabetes. The sequencing sample was made of naive CD4+ T cells from blood. The chain carries TRBV30 and TRBJ1-2; perhaps TRBD1 as D (5 bases). CDR3 protein: CAWMGGDYGYTF. The CDR3 DNA reads TGTGCCTGGATGGGAGGGGATTATGGCTACACCTTC. The full variable domain, rest sourced from reference TRBV30 and TRBJ1-2, is SQTIHQWPATLVQPVGSPLSLECTVEGTSNPNLYWYRQAAGRGLQLLFYSVGIGQISSEVPQNLSASRPQDRQFILSSKKLLLSDSGFYLCAWMGGDYGYTFGSGTRLTVV.